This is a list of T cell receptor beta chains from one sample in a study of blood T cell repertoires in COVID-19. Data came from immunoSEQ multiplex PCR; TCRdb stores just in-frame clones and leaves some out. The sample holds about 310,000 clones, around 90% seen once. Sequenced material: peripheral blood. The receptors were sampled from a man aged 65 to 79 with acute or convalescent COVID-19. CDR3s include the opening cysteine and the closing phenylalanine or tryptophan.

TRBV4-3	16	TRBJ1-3	CASSQGLQGTGNTIYF
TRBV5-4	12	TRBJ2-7	CASSLSEDEQYF
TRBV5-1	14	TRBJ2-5	CASSLGPNQETQYF
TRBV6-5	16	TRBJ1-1	CASSYWFGSYGTEAFF
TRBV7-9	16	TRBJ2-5	CASSFGRLAALETQYF
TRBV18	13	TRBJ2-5	CASSPTFRETQYF
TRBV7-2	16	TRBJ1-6	CASSLVRGALNSPLHF
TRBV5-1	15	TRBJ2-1	CASSLLAGRHNEQFF
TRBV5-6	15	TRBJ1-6	CASSWAGGGNSPLHF
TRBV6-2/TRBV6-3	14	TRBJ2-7	CASSYPNGSDEQYF
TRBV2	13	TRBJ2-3	CASSEGYTDTQYF
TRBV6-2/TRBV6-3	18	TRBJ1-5	CASSSNSQGQVPNQPQHF
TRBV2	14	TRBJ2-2	CASSEATNGGELFF
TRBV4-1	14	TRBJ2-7	CASSQVVSSYEQYF
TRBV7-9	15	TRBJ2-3	CASSLRGGRADTQYF
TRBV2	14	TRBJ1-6	CASRGTGENSPLHF
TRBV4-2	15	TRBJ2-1	CASSQLAGTYNEQFF
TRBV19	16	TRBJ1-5	CASRMVDRATSQPQHF
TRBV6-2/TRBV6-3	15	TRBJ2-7	CASSYGGTVSYEQYF
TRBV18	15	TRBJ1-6	CASSRDGGFNSPLHF
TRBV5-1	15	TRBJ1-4	CASSSAGGSNEKLFF
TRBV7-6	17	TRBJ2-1	CASSARTSGSSYNEQFF
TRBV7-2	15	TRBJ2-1	CASSLGQGAYNEQFF
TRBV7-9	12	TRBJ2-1	CASSPDLNEQFF
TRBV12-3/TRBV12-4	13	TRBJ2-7	CASSLWTGNEQYF
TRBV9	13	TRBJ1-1	CASSTRQYTEAFF
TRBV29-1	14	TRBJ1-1	CSTLMNRGSTEAFF
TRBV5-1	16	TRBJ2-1	CASSLDSGQTYNEQFF
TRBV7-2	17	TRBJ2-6	CASSLGQGLSGANVLTF
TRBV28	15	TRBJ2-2	CASSLPGEKSGELFF
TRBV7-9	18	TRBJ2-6	CASSTSGGRNSGANVLTF
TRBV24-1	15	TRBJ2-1	CATSDQFGTDDEQFF
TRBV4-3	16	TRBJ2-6	CASSQLRYSGANVLTF
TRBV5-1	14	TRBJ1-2	CASSWGQGTAGYTF
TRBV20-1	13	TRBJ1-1	CSASKGRADSAFF
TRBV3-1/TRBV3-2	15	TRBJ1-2	CASSPNGQGVYGYTF
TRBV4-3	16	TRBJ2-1	CASSQDSLAGVNEQFF
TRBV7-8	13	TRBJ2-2	CASSLQGAGELFF
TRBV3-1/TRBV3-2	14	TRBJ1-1	CASSQNGMNTEAFF
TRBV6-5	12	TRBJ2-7	CASSDRLYEQYF
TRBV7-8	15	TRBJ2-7	CASSSSGTGGYEQYF
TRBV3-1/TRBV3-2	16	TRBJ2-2	CASSQDSQPNTGELFF
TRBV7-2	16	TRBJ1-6	CASSLLGTGDGSPLHF
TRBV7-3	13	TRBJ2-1	CASSFVADNEQFF
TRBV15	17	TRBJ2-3	CATSRDRGSGSRDTQYF
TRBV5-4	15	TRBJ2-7	CASTTQREGPYEQYF
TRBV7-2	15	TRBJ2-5	CASSLNRGSEETQYF
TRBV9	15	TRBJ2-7	CASSVGAGKAYEQYF
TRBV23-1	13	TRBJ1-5	CASRGRSNQPQHF
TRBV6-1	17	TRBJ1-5	CASSEGQGGYSNQPQHF
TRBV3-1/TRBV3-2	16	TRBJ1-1	CASSQDPKGVNTEAFF
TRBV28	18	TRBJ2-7	CASSLLGRGLADHYEQYF